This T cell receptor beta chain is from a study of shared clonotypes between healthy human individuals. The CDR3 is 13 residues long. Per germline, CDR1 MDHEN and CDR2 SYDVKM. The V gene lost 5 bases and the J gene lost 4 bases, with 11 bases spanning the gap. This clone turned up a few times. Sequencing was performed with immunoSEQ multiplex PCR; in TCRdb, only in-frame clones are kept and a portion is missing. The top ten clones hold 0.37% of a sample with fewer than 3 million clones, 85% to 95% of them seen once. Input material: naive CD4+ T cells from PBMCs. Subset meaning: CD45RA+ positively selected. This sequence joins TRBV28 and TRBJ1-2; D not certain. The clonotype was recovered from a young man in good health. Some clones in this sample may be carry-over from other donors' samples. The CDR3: CASSTSTAYGYTF. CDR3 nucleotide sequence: TGTGCCAGCAGTACCTCAACCGCCTATGGCTACACCTTC.